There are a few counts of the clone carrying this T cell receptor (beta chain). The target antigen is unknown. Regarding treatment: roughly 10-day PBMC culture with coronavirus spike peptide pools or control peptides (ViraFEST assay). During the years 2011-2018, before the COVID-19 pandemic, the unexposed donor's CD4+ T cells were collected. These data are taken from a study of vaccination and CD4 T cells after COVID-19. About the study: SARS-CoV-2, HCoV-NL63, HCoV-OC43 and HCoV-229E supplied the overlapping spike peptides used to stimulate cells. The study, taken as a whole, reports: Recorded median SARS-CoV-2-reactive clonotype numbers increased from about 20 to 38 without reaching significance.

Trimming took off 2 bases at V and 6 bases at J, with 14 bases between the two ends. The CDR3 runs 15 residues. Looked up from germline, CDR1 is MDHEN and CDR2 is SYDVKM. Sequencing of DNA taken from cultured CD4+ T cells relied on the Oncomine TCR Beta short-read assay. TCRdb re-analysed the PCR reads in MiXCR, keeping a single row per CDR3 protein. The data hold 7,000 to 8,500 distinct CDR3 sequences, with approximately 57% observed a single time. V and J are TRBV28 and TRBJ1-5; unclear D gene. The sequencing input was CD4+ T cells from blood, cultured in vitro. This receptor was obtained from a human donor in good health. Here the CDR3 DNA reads TGTGCCAGCAGTTTACCCTACAGCGTGGGTCAGCCCCAGCATTTT. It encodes CASSLPYSVGQPQHF. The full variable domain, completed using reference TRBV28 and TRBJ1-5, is DVKVTQSSRYLVKRTGEKVFLECVQDMDHENMFWYRQDPGLGLRLIYFSYDVKMKEKGDIPEGYSVSREKKERFSLILESASTNQTSMYLCASSLPYSVGQPQHFGDGTRLSIL.